The rows below give T cell receptor beta chains drawn from one sample of a study of neoadjuvant anti-PD-1 for oral cavity cancer. Repertoires were generated with immunoSEQ multiplex PCR, while TCRdb's copy carries only in-frame clones and drops some. The table shows about 14,000 clones, with 71% occurring only once. The sample here was PBMCs, taken after nivolumab (anti-PD-1) treatment. The source of these receptors is a person aged 40 to 85 with oral cavity squamous cell carcinoma. The CDR3 runs from the conserved cysteine through the conserved F or W. The D gene is left open where the match is weak. The listing skips clone size in some rows; elsewhere it reads once, few, many or a size class.

TRBJ1-5,15,TRBV6-1,TRBD1,-,TGTGCCAGCAGTCATCTCCAGGGGGGCAATCAGCCCCAGCATTTT,CASSHLQGGNQPQHF
TRBJ1-1,16,TRBV19,TRBD1,-,TGTGCCAGTAGTATATCAGGGGGCGCGGGGAACACTGAAGCTTTCTTT,CASSISGGAGNTEAFF
TRBJ1-2,15,TRBV19,TRBD1,once,TGTGCCAGTAGCCGAACCGGGACAGGGGGCGCTGGCTACACCTTC,CASSRTGTGGAGYTF
TRBJ1-4,18,TRBV27,-,-,TGTGCCAGCAGTCCCCGTGGTCCGGGGGGGGGAACTAATGAAAAACTGTTTTTT,CASSPRGPGGGTNEKLFF
TRBJ2-1,13,TRBV5-6,-,-,TGTGCCAGCAGCTTACAGGGTCAGTATGAGCAGTTCTTC,CASSLQGQYEQFF
TRBJ2-7,15,TRBV6-5,TRBD2,-,TGTGCCAGCAGTAGACTAGCGGAAAGCTCCTACGAGCAGTACTTC,CASSRLAESSYEQYF
TRBJ2-1,15,TRBV5-6,-,-,TGTGCCAGCAGCTTGGGCCCAGGCACCTACAATGAGCAGTTCTTC,CASSLGPGTYNEQFF
TRBJ2-1,14,TRBV5-1,-,-,TGCGCCAGCAGCTTGGGGGGGCCTTACAATGAGCAGTTCTTC,CASSLGGPYNEQFF
TRBJ2-7,11,TRBV5-5,-,once,TGTGCCAGCAGCGAAACGGGTAGTAAATACTTC,CASSETGSKYF
TRBJ2-7,13,TRBV7-6,-,-,TGTGCCAGCAGTCCTTATCCAGGGACCGAGCAGTACTTC,CASSPYPGTEQYF
TRBJ2-7,16,TRBV6-5,-,-,TGTGCCAGCAGTTACTCTCCAACACCCGGAGCCTACGAGCAGTACTTC,CASSYSPTPGAYEQYF
TRBJ1-2,13,TRBV9,-,-,TGTGCCAGCAGCGTCTCGTCTGCCGGGGGCTACACCTTC,CASSVSSAGGYTF
TRBJ2-7,14,TRBV6-5,-,-,TGTGCCAGCAGCCCGACAGGCCCCTGGAACGAGCAGTACTTC,CASSPTGPWNEQYF
TRBJ1-5,14,TRBV27,TRBD1,-,TGTGCCAGCAGCCGAGGGACAGGTAATCAGCCCCAGCATTTT,CASSRGTGNQPQHF
TRBJ1-5,16,TRBV21-1,-,few,TGTGCCAGCACAACAGGGACGGGGCGTAGCAATCAGCCCCAGCATTTT,CASTTGTGRSNQPQHF
TRBJ1-1,11,TRBV7-9,-,-,TGTGCCAGCAGCCTAGACACTGAAGCTTTCTTT,CASSLDTEAFF
TRBJ2-1,16,TRBV6-4,TRBD2,-,TGTGCCAGCAGTGACAGGGCGGGAGAAGGAAACAATGAGCAGTTCTTC,CASSDRAGEGNNEQFF
TRBJ2-2,16,TRBV5-6,TRBD1,-,TGTGCCAGCAGCTTTTACAGGGGGCCGGGTACCGGGGAGCTGTTTTTT,CASSFYRGPGTGELFF
TRBJ1-2,16,TRBV19,-,-,TGTGCCAGTAGTCCCCTTGGCGGGGGTGGAGAAAATGGCTACACCTTC,CASSPLGGGGENGYTF
TRBJ1-5,13,TRBV4-1,-,few,TGCGCCAGCGGGGGACAAGGCAATCAGCCCCAGCATTTT,CASGGQGNQPQHF
TRBJ1-4,13,TRBV27,-,-,TGTGCCAGCAGGGTCGACACTTATGAAAAACTGTTTTTT,CASRVDTYEKLFF
TRBJ2-1,13,TRBV30,-,-,TGTGCCTGGGGGACCACTATTGTTAGGGAGCAGTTCTTC,CAWGTTIVREQFF
TRBJ1-5,15,TRBV7-9,TRBD1,-,TGTGCCAGCAGCCCCCCCGGGACAGGGGACCAGCCCCAGCATTTT,CASSPPGTGDQPQHF
TRBJ1-3,20,TRBV7-6,-,-,TGTGCCAGCAGCTTAGCCAGCGCCGGGGGGGCAGCCGCCTCTGGAAACACCATATATTTT,CASSLASAGGAAASGNTIYF
TRBJ1-2,14,TRBV6-6,TRBD1,few,TGTGCCAGCAGTTACTCCCGGACAGGCTATGGCTACACCTTC,CASSYSRTGYGYTF
TRBJ2-7,16,TRBV5-1,TRBD2,-,TGCGCCAGCAGCTCGCAGGGATGGGGGGGCTCCTACGAGCAGTACTTC,CASSSQGWGGSYEQYF
TRBJ1-4,15,TRBV29-1,-,few,TGCAGCGCCGCAGGACAGACTTCAACTAATGAAAAACTGTTTTTT,CSAAGQTSTNEKLFF
TRBJ1-1,15,TRBV5-6,-,-,TGTGCCAGCAGCGGGCAGGGGAGAGAGAACACTGAAGCTTTCTTT,CASSGQGRENTEAFF
TRBJ1-1,16,TRBV5-1,-,-,TGCGCCAGCAGCTTGGCAATTGGAGTGGGGAACACTGAAGCTTTCTTT,CASSLAIGVGNTEAFF
TRBJ1-1,13,TRBV10-1,-,-,TGCGCCAGCATGGAGGGGATTAACACTGAAGCTTTCTTT,CASMEGINTEAFF
TRBJ1-1,14,TRBV6-5,-,-,TGTGCCAGTTTTCCACCAGGGAGGAACACTGAAGCTTTCTTT,CASFPPGRNTEAFF
TRBJ2-7,14,TRBV7-5,-,-,TGTGCCACCAAGCTTTACCAATACTTCTACGAGCAGTACTTC,CATKLYQYFYEQYF
TRBJ2-3,17,TRBV10-3,TRBD2,-,TGTGCCATCAGTGCAGCGGGAGATTCCCCTATCACAGATACGCAGTATTTT,CAISAAGDSPITDTQYF
TRBJ2-7,15,TRBV15,-,-,TGTGCCACCAGCAGACCCGCCGGCGGCAGCTACGAGCAGTACTTC,CATSRPAGGSYEQYF
TRBJ1-5,16,TRBV28,TRBD1,few,TGTGCCAGCAGCCTTACGACAGGGGGAGAAGGTCAGCCCCAGCATTTT,CASSLTTGGEGQPQHF
TRBJ2-6,14,TRBV30,TRBD1,-,TGTGCCTGGAGTAGACAGGGTAGGGCCAACGTCCTGACTTTC,CAWSRQGRANVLTF
TRBJ1-1,17,TRBV28,TRBD1,-,TGTGCCAGCAGTCCATGGGACAGGGGTTGGGTGAACACTGAAGCTTTCTTT,CASSPWDRGWVNTEAFF
TRBJ2-3,16,TRBV27,TRBD2,-,TGTGCCAGCAGTTTTGCCGGGAGGGGAAGGACAGATACGCAGTATTTT,CASSFAGRGRTDTQYF
TRBJ1-1,13,TRBV5-1,-,once,TGCGCCAGCAGCGGGCAGGAGAACACTGAAGCTTTCTTT,CASSGQENTEAFF
TRBJ1-1,15,TRBV6-1,-,-,TGTGCCAGCAGTGAAAGCCGGGCCCTTAACACTGAAGCTTTCTTT,CASSESRALNTEAFF
TRBJ2-3,13,TRBV6-4,-,-,TGTGCCAGCAGTGACGACAGCACAGATACGCAGTATTTT,CASSDDSTDTQYF
TRBJ2-3,17,TRBV2,TRBD2,-,TGTGCCAGCAGACCTGGGACTAGCGGGACTAGCACAGATACGCAGTATTTT,CASRPGTSGTSTDTQYF
TRBJ2-7,14,TRBV27,-,-,TGTGCCAGCAGCCCCTTGCAGGGTAGCTACGAGCAGTACTTC,CASSPLQGSYEQYF
TRBJ2-3,14,TRBV2,-,-,TGTGCCAGCAGCGAAGGACTGGCCACAGATACGCAGTATTTT,CASSEGLATDTQYF
TRBJ2-1,13,TRBV30,TRBD1,-,TGTGCCTGGAGTTTAACAGGGGTCAATGAGCAGTTCTTC,CAWSLTGVNEQFF
TRBJ2-2,18,TRBV27,TRBD2,-,TGTGCCAGCAGTTTATCCCGACTAGCGGGGGGTAGGCCCGGGGAGCTGTTTTTT,CASSLSRLAGGRPGELFF
TRBJ2-3,13,TRBV19,TRBD1,-,TGTGCCAGTCGACAGGGGGGCACAGATACGCAGTATTTT,CASRQGGTDTQYF
TRBJ2-7,14,TRBV9,-,-,TGTGCCAGCAGCGTAGGCGCAGCGTACTACGAGCAGTACTTC,CASSVGAAYYEQYF
TRBJ2-1,22,TRBV7-8,TRBD2,once,TGTGCCAGCAGCTCCAAGAGCGGGTTTGGACTAGCGGGACGTATGGGGTACAATGAGCAGTTCTTC,CASSSKSGFGLAGRMGYNEQFF